This TCR beta chain was obtained from a study of T cell clones after liver transplantation. Study-level background: TCRbeta sequencing after a pre-transplant mixed lymphocyte reaction identified graft-donor-reactive clones, later tracked in post-transplant blood.

Produced via immunoSEQ multiplex PCR; TCRdb's table is partial and in-frame only. The sample records around 71,000 clones, around 80% being singletons. Germline CDR1 and CDR2: SGDLS and YYNGEE. V lost 0 bases to trimming and J lost 11 bases; unmatched junction nucleotides: 7. This CDR3 has 14 amino acids. The input for sequencing was CD4+ T cells from blood, taken 12 months after liver transplant. This clonotype was sampled from a human patient who received a liver transplant. Some of these T cells may belong to the graft donor. This chain links TRBV9 with TRBJ2-3; TRBD2 matches 9 bases. As DNA, the CDR3 is TGTGCCAGCAGCGTAGAGGGACTAGCCTCGGGGCAGTATTTT. Residues: CASSVEGLASGQYF.